This T cell receptor (beta chain) came from a study of beta chain features in type 1 diabetes. Study-wide results and caveats: Shortening of TCRB CDR3s, moderate but significant, appeared in all four CD4+ subsets of Type 1 diabetes patients. Insertions at VDJ junctions were less frequent in type 1 diabetes patients. These patients also deleted more nucleotides at the same junctions.

A note on this clone: The antigen is not known.

The germline V gene encodes CDR1 SGDLS and CDR2 YYNGEE. After removal of 4 bases from V and 2 bases from J, the junction contained 2 bases not matched to a gene. The CDR3 extends over 15 amino acids. Every single donor gave one heparinised blood draw, and these averaged about 100 mL. Central memory, naive, regulatory and stem cell-like memory CD4+ cells were sorted by CD45RO/CCR7/CD25/CD127/CD95/CD27. Populations isolated by sorting all had purity greater than 95%. TCRB transcripts that were expressed got sequenced, as all of the isolated RNA had been reverse transcribed. The protocol was immunoSEQ multiplex PCR, while the TCRdb copy is restricted to in-frame clones and leaves out a portion. Here the sample spans about 160,000 clones, roughly 8% being singletons.

Sequencing was done on a sample of central memory CD4+ T cells from blood. The TCR comes from a man younger than 35 with type 1 diabetes. The chain carries TRBV9 and TRBJ2-3; 12 nucleotides align to TRBD2. CDR3 sequence (DNA): TGTGCCAGCAGCACTAGCGGGGGGCTCACAGATACGCAGTATTTT. It is translated as CASSTSGGLTDTQYF.